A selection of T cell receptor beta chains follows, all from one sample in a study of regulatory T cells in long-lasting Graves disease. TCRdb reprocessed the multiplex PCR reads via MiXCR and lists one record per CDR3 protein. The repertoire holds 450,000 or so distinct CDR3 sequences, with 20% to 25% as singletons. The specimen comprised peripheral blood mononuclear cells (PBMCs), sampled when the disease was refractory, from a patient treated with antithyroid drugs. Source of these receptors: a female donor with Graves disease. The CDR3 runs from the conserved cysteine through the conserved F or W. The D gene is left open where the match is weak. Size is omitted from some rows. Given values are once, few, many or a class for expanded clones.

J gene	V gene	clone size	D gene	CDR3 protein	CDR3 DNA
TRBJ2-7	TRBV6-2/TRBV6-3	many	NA	CASSVMKGPSPHYEQYF	TGTGCCAGCAGTGTCATGAAGGGCCCTTCTCCTCACTACGAGCAGTACTTC
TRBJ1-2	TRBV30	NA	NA	CAWSVLQGVGYGYTF	TGTGCCTGGAGTGTGTTACAGGGTGTCGGCTATGGCTACACCTTC
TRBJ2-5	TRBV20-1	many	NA	CSAREERGGETQYF	TGCAGTGCTAGAGAGGAGCGTGGGGGAGAGACCCAGTACTTC
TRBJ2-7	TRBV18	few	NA	CASSRLAKISYEQYF	TGTGCCAGCTCACGTCTAGCCAAGATCTCCTACGAGCAGTACTTC
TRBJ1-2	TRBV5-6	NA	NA	CASSPYRVSNYGYTF	TGTGCCAGCAGTCCTTACAGGGTTTCTAACTATGGCTACACCTTC
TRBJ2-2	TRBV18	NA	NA	CASLINLPGELFF	TGTGCCAGCTTAATCAACCTTCCCGGGGAGCTGTTTTTT
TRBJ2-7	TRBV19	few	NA	CATGSSPIYEQYF	TGTGCCACCGGGAGTTCCCCAATCTACGAGCAGTACTTC
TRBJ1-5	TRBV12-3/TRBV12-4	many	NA	CASSYPGGGQPQHF	TGTGCCAGCAGTTACCCCGGGGGAGGTCAGCCCCAGCATTTT
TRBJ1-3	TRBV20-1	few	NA	CSAREGVSGNTIYF	TGCAGTGCTAGAGAGGGCGTCTCTGGAAACACCATATATTTT
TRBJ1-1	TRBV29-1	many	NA	CSVEANTEAFF	TGCAGCGTTGAAGCGAACACTGAAGCTTTCTTT
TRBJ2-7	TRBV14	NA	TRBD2	CASSQEGSGGALYEQYF	TGTGCCAGCAGCCAAGAGGGAAGCGGGGGGGCCTTGTACGAGCAGTACTTC
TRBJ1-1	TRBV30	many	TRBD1	CAWSRQGKTEAFF	TGTGCCTGGAGCAGACAGGGGAAGACTGAAGCTTTCTTT
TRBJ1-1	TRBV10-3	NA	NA	CATLTSGMNTEAFF	TGTGCCACCCTGACTTCGGGTATGAACACTGAAGCTTTCTTT
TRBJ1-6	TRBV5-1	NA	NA	CASSLDRYNSPLHF	TGCGCCAGCAGCTTGGACAGGTATAATTCACCCCTCCACTTT
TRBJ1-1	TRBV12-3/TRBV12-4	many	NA	CASSITEAFF	TGTGCCAGCAGTATCACTGAAGCTTTCTTT
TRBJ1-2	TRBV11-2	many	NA	CASSLTFGGEGEGYTF	TGTGCCAGCAGCTTAACCTTCGGGGGGGAAGGGGAAGGCTACACCTTC
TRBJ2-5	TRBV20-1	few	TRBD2	CSAIAGGTQYF	TGCAGTGCGATAGCGGGAGGAACCCAGTACTTC
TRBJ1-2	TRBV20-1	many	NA	CSAGDGVRGYTF	TGCAGTGCTGGGGACGGGGTGCGGGGCTACACCTTC
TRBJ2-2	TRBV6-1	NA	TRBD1	CASSPNYGTGNTGELFF	TGTGCCAGCAGTCCTAATTACGGGACAGGGAACACCGGGGAGCTGTTTTTT
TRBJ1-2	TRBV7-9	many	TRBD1	CASTDRAGYGYTF	TGTGCCAGCACAGACAGGGCTGGCTATGGCTACACCTTC